This TCR beta chain is from a study of human T cells and chemical hapten exposure. Documented time point: patch test 1, 2 weeks after DPC sensitization. The treatment denotes: therapeutic diphenylcyclopropenone sensitization with weekly scalp DPC. Unfractionated whole blood yielded the extracted total RNA. Unique molecular identifiers were attached to individual cDNA molecules during library preparation. TCRdb ran MiXCR on the RACE reads and lists one entry per CDR3 protein. The sample records approximately 340,000 distinct CDR3 sequences, around 7% being singletons. Trimming removed 5 bases at V and 6 bases at J, with 17 bases between. The CDR3 loop spans 14 amino acids. CDR1 SGHTA and CDR2 FQGTGA come from the germline V gene.

The V call is TRBV7-3, the J call TRBJ2-7, with TRBD2 as a possible D gene (6 bases). Sequences were derived from whole blood, sampled in connection with sensitization to the hapten diphenylcyclopropenone (DPC). This receptor was obtained from a woman aged 18-29 years with alopecia areata. Some clones in this sample may be carry-over from other donors' samples. The CDR3 DNA is TGTGCCAGCAGCCCAACCGGAGGGGTAAGCGAGCAGTACTTC. It codes for CASSPTGGVSEQYF.